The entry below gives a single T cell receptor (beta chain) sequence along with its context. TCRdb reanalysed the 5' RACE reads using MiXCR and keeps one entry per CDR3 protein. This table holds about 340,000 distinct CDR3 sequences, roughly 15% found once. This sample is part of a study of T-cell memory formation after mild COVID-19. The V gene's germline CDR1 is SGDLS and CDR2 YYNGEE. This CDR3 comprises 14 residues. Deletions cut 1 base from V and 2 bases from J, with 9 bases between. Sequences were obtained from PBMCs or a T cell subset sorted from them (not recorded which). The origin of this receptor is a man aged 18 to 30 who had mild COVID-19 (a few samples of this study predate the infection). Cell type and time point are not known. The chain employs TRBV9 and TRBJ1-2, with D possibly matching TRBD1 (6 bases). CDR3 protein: CASSVTTGNYGYTF. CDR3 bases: TGTGCCAGCAGCGTAACCACAGGGAACTATGGCTACACCTTC.